This TCR beta chain stems from a study of blood T cell repertoires in COVID-19. Study-wide context: The United States, Italy and Spain supplied acute and convalescent COVID-19 samples.

Source study methods: Amplified reference gene primers provided the basis for estimating nucleated cell counts. The repertoire was sequenced with immunoSEQ multiplex PCR; TCRdb's copy has only in-frame clones and lacks some. The V and J calls and clone size are taken from that table; D and trimming were inferred from the DNA. The table shows about 250,000 clones, with around 90% occurring only once. This clonotype was obtained from a woman aged 25 to 39 with acute COVID-19. Sequencing was carried out using PBMCs or T cells enriched from blood (not recorded which).

The CDR3 coding sequence is TGTGCCTGGAGAACCCCGGGACAGGGGACTCAGCCCCAGCATTTT. Translation gives CAWRTPGQGTQPQHF. This chain joins TRBV30 and TRBJ1-5; 10 positions agree with TRBD1. Germline lookup yields CDR1 GTSNPN and CDR2 SVGIG (reference sequence). The ends lost 3 bases at V and 6 bases at J; junction bases unmatched: 8. The CDR3 is 15 residues long.